This T cell receptor beta chain was identified during a study of blood T cell repertoires in COVID-19 (TCRdb year 2020). About the investigation overall: Collaborator samples came from the United States, Italy and Spain and covered acute and convalescent phases of COVID-19. A freely available public database, intended as a resource for researchers studying the immune response to SARS-CoV-2, is where the repertoires were released. The material from the prospective study consisted of cDNA or gDNA derived from T cells, B-cell-depleted T cells, or PBMCs. Deeply sampled blood TCRbeta repertoires from subjects exposed to, actively infected with, or recovered from COVID-19 were included in the dataset. The samples were drawn from two sources: the first 160 participants of the ongoing ImmuneRACE study, and 1,000 to 1,500 subjects contributed by 6 global collaborators. Nearly every sample came with metadata listing a de-identified subject ID, COVID-19 status, age in years and sex. HLA class I and class II types, where available, came from metadata supplied by the sample provider rather than from assay-based typing. Here is what the overall study found, with its caveats: The quantity of clinical and demographic metadata differed by source and by participant and was supplied without curation.

TCRbeta CDR3 regions were amplified from genomic DNA by means of the immunoSEQ Assay, a bias-controlled multiplex PCR. In the original analysis: The number of nucleated cells in each sample was estimated by amplification of reference gene primers within the assay. To quantify the absolute abundance of each unique TCRbeta CDR3 rearrangement, sequence reads were collapsed and filtered. For each sample, productive Simpson clonality was calculated as the square root of Simpson's diversity index across productive rearrangements. TCRdb carries this immuneACCESS record with in-frame sequences only. Its versions omit some clonotypes, under half of them owing to an unresolved V gene in the studies checked, with the rest unexplained. V and J calls and clone size are those listed in that table; D and trimming were worked out from the DNA. This sample has some 210,000 clones in its table, and 81% of those were observed once. The ten largest clones represent more than 8.5% of the sample.

As concerns this clone: The specificity of this receptor is unknown. Base qualities were left out, and no much larger clone turns up one base away.

Enrolling through a virtual design, the prospective study's participants ranged in age from roughly 18 to 89 years and lived across 24 United States geographic areas. In the prospective study, participants were assigned to cohorts based on the clinical history participants reported in a screening survey and a study questionnaire. In the prospective study, mobile phlebotomists collected whole blood, serum and a nasopharyngeal or oropharyngeal swab from each participant. Participants in the prospective study had the option to provide additional blood draws and questionnaires over a roughly two-month period. Before DNA extraction, blood samples from the prospective study were shipped at room temperature or frozen. The CDR3 covers 18 residues, taking in both the cysteine and the phenylalanine. The retained sequence is limited to the CDR3, 54 bases, with the frame set at the first base. The germline V gene yields SNHLY for CDR1 and FYNNEI for CDR2. The V and J ends are trimmed by 6 bases and 2 bases, leaving 23 bases between them.

The receptor's source is a woman aged 50 to 65 with acute COVID-19. The chain was built from TRBV2 and TRBJ1-5, and the D gene may be TRBD1, 6 bases matching. What was sequenced was PBMCs or T cells enriched from blood (not recorded which). The nucleotide sequence is TGTGCCAGCAGAGCAGGGGTTGCCACGGAATCAGGCAATCAGCCCCAGCATTTT. This codes for CASRAGVATESGNQPQHF.